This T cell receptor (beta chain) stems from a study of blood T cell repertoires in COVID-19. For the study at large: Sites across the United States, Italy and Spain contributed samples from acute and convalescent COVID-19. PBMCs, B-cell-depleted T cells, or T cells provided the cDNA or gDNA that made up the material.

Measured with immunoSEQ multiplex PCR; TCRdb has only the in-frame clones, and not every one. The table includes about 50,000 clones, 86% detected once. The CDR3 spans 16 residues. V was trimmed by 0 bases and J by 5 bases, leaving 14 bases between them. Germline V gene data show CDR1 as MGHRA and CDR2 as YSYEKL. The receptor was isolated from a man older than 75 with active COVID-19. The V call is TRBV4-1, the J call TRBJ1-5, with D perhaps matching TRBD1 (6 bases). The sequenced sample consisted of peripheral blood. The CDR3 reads CASSQEARPGDQPQHF. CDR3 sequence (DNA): TGCGCCAGCAGCCAAGAGGCTCGGCCAGGGGATCAGCCCCAGCATTTT.